This T cell receptor (beta chain) was profiled in a study of blood T cells in healthy people across ages. Findings and limits, study-wide: A conclusive naive versus antigen-experienced comparison was prevented by the unsorted PBMCs. Long-lived donors exceeded aged donors in naive CD4+ cells and diversity.

This clonotype was counted a few times. Its target is not known. The junction shows a germline mismatch at one end, possibly a read error. A second about 6 to 11 cycle PCR used barcoded and J-beta primers. TCRdb processed the 5' RACE reads anew with MiXCR; each CDR3 protein has one entry. The data hold about 1.5 million distinct CDR3 sequences, with around 40% observed a single time. The length of the CDR3 is 13 residues. CDR1 is SSHAT, CDR2 FNYEAQ, per germline (reference sequence). J is TRBJ2-5 and V is TRBV7-7; possibly TRBD1 or TRBD2 for D (6 bases each). The receptor was derived from a woman aged 18 to 35 in good health. Source material: blood. CDR3 bases: TGTGCTAGCAGCCCTAGTGGGGGGCGTGAGCAGTACTTC. Encoded protein: CASSPSGGREQYF.